A single sample gave rise to the 10 T cell receptor beta chains below, sequenced in a study of cytomegalovirus exposure and HLA in healthy donors. PCR involved 60 Vbeta and 13 Jbeta primers. Produced via immunoSEQ multiplex PCR; TCRdb's table is partial and in-frame only. In all, the sample yields approximately 140,000 clones. Sequenced material: PBMCs. The receptors stem from a woman aged 45-59 years in good health and CMV-seronegative.

V and J are TRBV7-9 and TRBJ1-2, with 12 bases fitting TRBD1. Germline CDR1 is SEHNR and CDR2 is FQNEAQ (reference sequence). J lost 8 bases, V lost 0 bases, and 7 bases had no gene match. The CDR3 loop spans 16 amino acids. The CDR3 sequence is CASSLALGQGAEGYTF. The CDR3 DNA is TGTGCCAGCAGCTTAGCATTGGGACAGGGGGCAGAAGGCTACACCTTC.

The chain has TRBV4-1 and TRBJ2-2, with D perhaps matching TRBD2 (5 bases). The V end lost 0 bases, the J end lost 2 bases, and 13 bases lay between the germline ends. Germline values: CDR1 MGHRA, CDR2 YSYEKL. The CDR3 has 17 residues. The CDR3 DNA is TGCGCCAGCAGCCAAGATTCGAGCGGCAGTAACACCGGGGAGCTGTTTTTT. Translated: CASSQDSSGSNTGELFF.

J is TRBJ1-1 and V is TRBV28; D remains unclear. V lost 6 bases to trimming and J lost 6 bases, with 17 bases between them. Germline V gene lookup returns CDR1 MDHEN and CDR2 SYDVKM. The CDR3 totals 14 residues. CDR3: CASSPRRGRAEAFF. The CDR3 DNA follows: TGTGCCAGCAGCCCGCGGCGGGGAAGAGCTGAAGCTTTCTTT. Variable domain in full (rest from reference TRBV28 and TRBJ1-1): DVKVTQSSRYLVKRTGEKVFLECVQDMDHENMFWYRQDPGLGLRLIYFSYDVKMKEKGDIPEGYSVSREKKERFSLILESASTNQTSMYLCASSPRRGRAEAFFGQGTRLTVV.

The chain combines TRBV28 with TRBJ1-3; D not resolved. The CDR3 sequence is 12 residues long. V was pared by 7 bases and J by 5 bases, with 9 bases between. Germline V CDR1 and CDR2: MDHEN, SYDVKM. The CDR3 region has the DNA TGTGCCAGCACCCAAGACAGAAACACCATATATTTT. It yields the protein CASTQDRNTIYF.

The chain employs TRBV19 and TRBJ2-1; TRBD1 aligns across 8 bases. CDR1 is LNHDA and CDR2 is SQIVND in the germline V gene (reference sequence). CDR3 length: 16 residues. The V and J ends lost 6 bases and 7 bases, in that order; junction bases with no gene match: 14. The CDR3 loop is CASSTPGDRLLNEQFF. CDR3 sequence (DNA): TGTGCCAGTAGCACCCCTGGGGACAGGTTATTGAATGAGCAGTTCTTC.

The chain carries TRBV30 and TRBJ2-1; 7 nucleotides align to TRBD1. This CDR3 is 13 amino acids long. The germline CDR1 and CDR2 sequences are GTSNPN and SVGIG (reference sequence). J was trimmed by 7 bases and V by 1 base; bases with no gene match: 4. CDR3 amino acids: CAWSEGALNEQFF. The CDR3 DNA sequence: TGTGCCTGGAGTGAGGGGGCACTTAATGAGCAGTTCTTC.

The chain carries TRBV5-1 and TRBJ1-1; TRBD1 agrees at 8 bases. The V segment lost 2 bases and the J segment 7 bases; nucleotides outside the gene matches: 10. Germline lookup yields CDR1 SGHRS and CDR2 YFSETQ. The CDR3 totals 15 residues. The CDR3 coding sequence is TGCGCCAGCAGCTTCACGACAGGGGAGCAAAGTGAAGCTTTCTTT. This sequence encodes CASSFTTGEQSEAFF.

The chain has TRBV7-2 and TRBJ2-7; 9 bases agree with TRBD1. The CDR3 length is 17 residues. V gave up 5 bases and J gave up 2 bases; unmatched junction bases: 13. The germline gives CDR1 SGHTA, CDR2 FQGNSA. The CDR3 nucleotides are TGTGCCAGCAGCCCGGGACAGGGACGGGGTAGCGCCTACGAGCAGTACTTC. Translating gives CASSPGQGRGSAYEQYF.

This chain uses TRBV19 with TRBJ2-2; TRBD2 matches at 11 bases. This CDR3 spans 18 amino acids. Germline assignment: CDR1 LNHDA and CDR2 SQIVND (reference sequence). V trimming: 6 bases; J trimming: 5 bases; junction bases outside the gene matches: 14. In DNA form, the CDR3 reads TGTGCCAGTAGAATACTAGCGGGAGCGGTTTTCGCTACCGGGGAGCTGTTTTTT. It codes for CASRILAGAVFATGELFF.

As concerns this clone: Other DNA sequences from this sample encode an identical CDR3 as well. The chain couples TRBV18 to TRBJ2-1, with TRBD2 matching over 8 bases. The CDR3 contains 15 residues. Germline values: CDR1 KGHSH, CDR2 LQKENI. V gave up 2 bases and J gave up 7 bases; unmatched junction bases: 7. The CDR3 DNA sequence: TGTGCCAGCTCACCAGGACTAGCCTCAGGGAATGAGCAGTTCTTC. Translation gives CASSPGLASGNEQFF.